The 26 T cell receptor beta chains listed next were all sequenced from one sample in a study of CD8 T cells in Susac syndrome. RNA, at about 0.45 to 1 ug, was reverse transcribed with random hexamers. TCRdb ran MiXCR on the immunoSEQ multiplex PCR reads and lists one entry per CDR3 protein. The table lists about 300,000 distinct CDR3 sequences, 85% of them singletons. The specimen sequenced was CD8+ T cells from PBMCs. These TCRs come from a human donor with multiple sclerosis.

This chain uses TRBV6-6 with TRBJ2-7; D not certain. V lost 6 bases, J lost 6 bases, and 18 bases lay in between. Looked up from germline, CDR1 is MNHNY and CDR2 is SVGAGI (reference sequence). The CDR3 has 14 residues. The DNA of the CDR3 is TGTGCCAGCAGAGCCCTTGAGACCTCCCTCGAGCAGTACTTC. Translation: CASRALETSLEQYF.

The chain is built from TRBV27 and TRBJ2-5; either TRBD1 or TRBD2 may fit D (6 bases each). In germline, CDR1 is MNHEY, CDR2 SMNVEV (reference sequence). Deletions cut 3 bases from V and 5 bases from J, with 16 bases between. The CDR3 totals 15 residues. CDR3 sequence: CASSLSSGGGETQYF. CDR3 bases: TGTGCCAGCAGTTTGTCATCTGGAGGGGGTGAGACCCAGTACTTC.

V is TRBV29-1 and J is TRBJ1-4, with D hard to call. Trimming stripped 0 bases from V and 3 bases from J, with 17 bases between. CDR3 size: 17 residues. Germline loops: CDR1 SQVTM, CDR2 ANQGSEA. CDR3 nucleotide sequence: TGCAGCGTTGAAGAATTGGGCCCCAGTACGGCTAATGAAAAACTGTTTTTT. It is translated as CSVEELGPSTANEKLFF.

This chain connects TRBV7-9 to TRBJ1-3, with 7 bases identical to TRBD1. The CDR3 is made up of 14 amino acids. Germline V gene data show CDR1 as SEHNR and CDR2 as FQNEAQ (reference sequence). J lost 5 bases, V lost 5 bases, and 6 bases had no gene match. In DNA form, the CDR3 reads TGTGCCAGCAGCGCAGACAGGGAGAGAAACACCATATATTTT. It encodes CASSADRERNTIYF.

This clonotype has only a few counts. The V gene is TRBV5-6, the J gene TRBJ1-2; D gene unclear. Germline lookup yields CDR1 SGHDT and CDR2 YYEEEE. V dropped 4 bases and J dropped 3 bases, with 16 bases sitting between them. The CDR3 contains 15 residues. CDR3 residues: CASSHRLEGYYGYTF. CDR3 sequence (DNA): TGTGCCAGCAGCCATAGGCTGGAGGGTTACTATGGCTACACCTTC.

This clonotype was observed a handful of times. The V gene is TRBV24-1, the J gene TRBJ2-1; the match to TRBD2 covers 7 bases. The CDR3 is 15 amino acids. The V segment lost 0 bases and the J segment 3 bases; nucleotides outside the gene matches: 1. Looked up from germline, CDR1 is KGHDR and CDR2 is SFDVKD. CDR3: CATSDLGGSYNEQFF. CDR3 coding DNA: TGTGCCACCAGTGATTTGGGCGGGAGCTACAATGAGCAGTTCTTC.

The rearrangement links TRBV6-1 to TRBJ1-3, with D perhaps matching TRBD1 (5 bases). The CDR3 totals 14 residues. Trimming cost V 6 bases and J 6 bases, with 15 bases left between them. The germline gives CDR1 MNHNS, CDR2 SASEGT. The CDR3 nucleotides read TGTGCCAGCAGCAATCAGGGAACTGAAAACACCATATATTTT. Its protein is CASSNQGTENTIYF.

This sequence joins TRBV5-6 and TRBJ1-2, with unresolved D. The CDR3 is 13 residues long. Germline assignment: CDR1 SGHDT and CDR2 YYEEEE. Trimming cost V 0 bases and J 5 bases, with 8 bases left between them. CDR3 sequence: CASSLVLRYGYTF. The CDR3 coding sequence is TGTGCCAGCAGCTTGGTATTGAGATATGGCTACACCTTC.

This rearrangement joins TRBV6-2 or TRBV6-3 to TRBJ1-1; TRBD1 matches at 8 bases. Losses at the gene ends were 6 bases for V and 3 bases for J; bases not matched to a gene: 15. The CDR3 has 17 amino acids. Germline V gene data show CDR1 as MNHEY and CDR2 as SVGEGT. CDR3 nucleotide sequence: TGTGCCAGCAGACTGGGACAGGTCGGTTGGGGAGACACTGAAGCTTTCTTT. Residues: CASRLGQVGWGDTEAFF.

The chain has TRBV9 and TRBJ2-3, with D perhaps matching TRBD2 (7 bases). The CDR3 is made up of 14 amino acids. Germline V gives CDR1 SGDLS, CDR2 YYNGEE. Trimming took off 4 bases at V and 6 bases at J, with 15 bases between the two ends. Here the CDR3 DNA reads TGTGCCAGCAGCAGGTCGGGGGGCAGGGATACGCAGTATTTT. It yields the protein CASSRSGGRDTQYF.

The V call is TRBV27, the J call TRBJ2-1; the match to TRBD1 covers 9 bases. Trimming removed 8 bases from V and 9 bases from J; junction bases left unmatched: 8. This CDR3 has 13 amino acids. Germline V gives CDR1 MNHEY, CDR2 SMNVEV (reference sequence). The CDR3 DNA sequence: TGTGCCAGCGGGGACAGGGTTTTCCGTGAGCAGTTCTTC. It encodes CASGDRVFREQFF.

The chain has TRBV20-1 and TRBJ2-1, with 9 bases lining up with TRBD2. CDR3 size: 13 residues. V gave up 2 bases and J gave up 7 bases; unmatched junction bases: 3. Germline values: CDR1 DFQATT, CDR2 SNEGSKA (reference sequence). The CDR3 spells CSARLAGTNEQFF. The CDR3 DNA sequence: TGCAGTGCTAGACTAGCGGGGACGAATGAGCAGTTCTTC.

This sequence joins TRBV27 and TRBJ1-5; D gene unclear. The CDR3 has 14 residues. V lost 8 bases and J lost 4, with 15 bases in between. Germline V lookup: CDR1 MNHEY, CDR2 SMNVEV (reference sequence). CDR3 sequence: CASSLAGKNQPQHF. The CDR3, as DNA: TGTGCCAGCTCCCTCGCGGGCAAAAATCAGCCCCAGCATTTT.

This chain connects TRBV5-5 to TRBJ2-7; D possibly corresponds to TRBD2 (5 bases). Germline values: CDR1 SGHKS, CDR2 YYEKEE (reference sequence). The CDR3 covers 14 residues. Trimming took 1 base from V and 2 from J, leaving 10 bases between them. CDR3 residues: CASSLYIGTYEQYF. The CDR3 region has the DNA TGTGCCAGCAGCTTGTATATCGGGACCTACGAGCAGTACTTC.

The V gene is TRBV14, the J gene TRBJ2-1, with 12 bases matching TRBD2. The ends lost 0 bases at V and 8 bases at J; junction bases unmatched: 11. Germline CDR1 SGHDN, CDR2 FVKESK. The CDR3 runs to 18 residues. For the CDR3, the DNA is TGTGCCAGCAGCCAAGAGTTGCCGACTAGCGGGAGTATGCATGAGCAGTTCTTC. Its translation is CASSQELPTSGSMHEQFF.

V usage is TRBV27 and J usage is TRBJ2-7; 7 nucleotides line up with TRBD1. CDR1 is MNHEY and CDR2 is SMNVEV in the germline V gene (reference sequence). J lost 5 bases, V lost 3 bases, and 7 bases had no gene match. The CDR3 extends over 14 amino acids. CDR3 residues: CASSFGLGGNEQYF. DNA for the CDR3: TGTGCCAGCAGTTTTGGTCTAGGGGGCAACGAGCAGTACTTC.

The genes are TRBV14 and TRBJ1-1; 9 bases are shared with TRBD1. V shed 0 bases, J shed 6 bases, and the junction held 8 bases outside the gene matches. Germline V gives CDR1 SGHDN, CDR2 FVKESK. This CDR3 comprises 16 residues. CDR3 protein: CASSQDLGTGLPEAFF. As DNA, the CDR3 is TGTGCCAGCAGCCAAGATCTCGGGACAGGGTTACCTGAAGCTTTCTTT.

CDR3 in amino acids: CASSLLNVDSGANVLTF. CDR3 nucleotides: TGTGCCAGCAGTTTGTTGAACGTCGACTCTGGGGCCAACGTCCTGACTTTC. The chain joins TRBV27 to TRBJ2-6; D uncertain. V was trimmed by 3 bases and J by 0 bases, leaving 12 bases between them. CDR3 length: 17 amino acids. Germline values: CDR1 MNHEY, CDR2 SMNVEV (reference sequence).

The chain joins TRBV24-1 to TRBJ2-3; D is unresolved. The CDR3 runs to 14 residues. Germline-derived CDR1 and CDR2 are KGHDR and SFDVKD. Deletions cut 1 base from V and 2 bases from J, with 6 bases between. The CDR3 bases are TGTGCCACCAGTGATTTCGTCTCCACAGATACGCAGTATTTT. This translates into CATSDFVSTDTQYF.

The genes are TRBV7-9 and TRBJ2-5; TRBD2 matches at 10 bases. This CDR3 contains 16 residues. Germline V lookup: CDR1 SEHNR, CDR2 FQNEAQ (reference sequence). Germline trimming cut 5 bases from V and 5 bases from J; bases unmatched to any gene: 11. This chain's CDR3 is CASSPRASGSRETQYF. CDR3 in DNA: TGTGCCAGCAGCCCCCGGGCTAGCGGGAGCCGGGAGACCCAGTACTTC.

V is TRBV11-2 and J is TRBJ2-3, with 8 bases identical to TRBD1. The CDR3 is 14 amino acids. The V segment lost 4 bases and the J segment 10 bases; nucleotides outside the gene matches: 10. Germline lookup yields CDR1 SGHAT and CDR2 FQNNGV. This chain's CDR3 is CASSSLGQGIAQYF. The CDR3 DNA reads TGTGCCAGCAGCTCCCTAGGACAGGGAATTGCGCAGTATTTT.

J is TRBJ1-2 and V is TRBV27; D not certain. The CDR3 length is 13 residues. Germline V lookup: CDR1 MNHEY, CDR2 SMNVEV (reference sequence). The V and J ends lost 3 bases and 9 bases respectively, with 14 bases between them. CDR3 loop: CASSFGRSWSYTF. DNA of the CDR3: TGTGCCAGCAGTTTTGGGCGCAGCTGGAGCTACACCTTC.

The chain is built from TRBV19 and TRBJ1-2; tentative D call: TRBD1 (6 bases). CDR3 length: 14 residues. V was pared by 9 bases and J by 6 bases, with 20 bases between. CDR1 and CDR2 from the germline V gene are LNHDA and SQIVND (reference sequence). CDR3 in amino acids: CASTSPQGMNGYTF. CDR3 coding DNA: TGTGCCAGCACATCCCCACAGGGTATGAATGGCTACACCTTC.

The genes are TRBV28 and TRBJ2-5, with D possibly being TRBD2 (6 bases). The CDR3 has 19 residues. V shed 1 base and J shed 5 bases, with 26 bases lying between them. Germline-derived CDR1 and CDR2 are MDHEN and SYDVKM. CDR3 loop: CASSLSDIQWGSAGETQYF. CDR3 DNA sequence: TGTGCCAGCAGTTTATCGGATATTCAGTGGGGTTCAGCGGGCGAGACCCAGTACTTC.

The rearrangement uses TRBV5-8 and TRBJ2-2; 8 nucleotides match TRBD2. This CDR3 has 18 residues. Germline V gene lookup returns CDR1 SGHTS and CDR2 YDEGEE. The junction had 10 bases not matched to a gene; V was cut back by 3 bases and J by 0 bases. Written as DNA, the CDR3 is TGTGCCAGCAGCTCCCTGATGTATAGCGGGGCGAACACCGGGGAGCTGTTTTTT. It yields the protein CASSSLMYSGANTGELFF.

The rearrangement links TRBV19 to TRBJ1-2, with D possibly TRBD1 on 6 matching bases. Germline CDR1 and CDR2: LNHDA and SQIVND (reference sequence). The V end lost 7 bases, the J end lost 5 bases, and 17 bases lay between the germline ends. The CDR3 has 14 residues. The DNA for the CDR3 is TGTGCCAGTACCGAGTGGGGGGGCGAGTATGGCTACACCTTC. This gives the protein CASTEWGGEYGYTF.